The T cell receptor (beta chain) described here comes from a study of blood T cell repertoires in COVID-19. Overall study: Samples came from the United States, Italy and Spain, spanning acute and convalescent COVID-19. PBMCs, B-cell-depleted T cells, or T cells provided the cDNA or gDNA that made up the material.

The CDR3 consists of 15 residues. Per germline, CDR1 PRHDT and CDR2 FYEKMQ (reference sequence). V lost 0 bases, J lost 9 bases, and 15 bases lay in between. Recruited during active infection, patients (from Seattle) were subsequently followed longitudinally. Here immunoSEQ multiplex PCR was the method, and the copy in TCRdb shows in-frame clones only, minus some. The repertoire includes roughly 69,000 clones, 70% to 85% of them detected once, and 10% to 15% sits in the top ten. The chain uses TRBV13 and TRBJ1-5, with D unresolved. Sample: peripheral blood. This receptor was identified in a man between 45 and 60 years old with COVID-19, enrolled during active disease. The DNA for the CDR3 is TGTGCCAGCAGCTTAGGCCGGCTCCGGGTGCGGCCCCAGCATTTT. Its translation is CASSLGRLRVRPQHF.